The present T cell receptor (beta chain) was sequenced within a study of blood T cell repertoires in COVID-19. Whole-study context: COVID-19 samples from acute and convalescent phases originated in the United States, Italy and Spain. PBMCs, B-cell-depleted T cells, or T cells provided the cDNA or gDNA that made up the material.

Followed over time, Seattle patients had been enrolled while infection was active. Produced via immunoSEQ multiplex PCR; TCRdb's table is partial and in-frame only. In the table there are roughly 100,000 clones, 85% to 90% of which are singletons. Germline V lookup: CDR1 KGHDR, CDR2 SFDVKD. The CDR3 length is 19 residues. V was clipped by 6 bases and J by 1 base, with 25 bases between them. V and J are TRBV24-1 and TRBJ2-3, with D perhaps matching TRBD2 (5 bases). The sample was peripheral blood. The origin of this receptor is a human donor with COVID-19, enrolled during active disease. The donor label of this sample is uncertain. This CDR3 reads CATSTRTHRGVSGTDTQYF. The CDR3 DNA reads as TGTGCCACCAGTACCAGGACTCACCGTGGGGTTAGTGGCACAGATACGCAGTATTTT.